This T cell receptor beta chain was retrieved from a study of beta chain features in type 1 diabetes. V was clipped by 11 bases and J by 6 bases, with 24 bases between them. Germline loops: CDR1 MDHEN, CDR2 SYDVKM. The CDR3 is made up of 15 amino acids. The sequenced template was cDNA made from the entire isolated RNA. Produced via immunoSEQ multiplex PCR; TCRdb's table is partial and in-frame only. The sample shows approximately 730,000 clones, about an eighth of them seen only once. Regarding the study as a whole: People with Type 1 diabetes carried modestly yet significantly shorter TCRB CDR3s in all four CD4+ subsets.

The table lists this clone with a few counts. No antigen is known for it. The V gene is TRBV28, the J gene TRBJ2-3; possibly TRBD1 or TRBD2 for D (5 bases each). Sequenced material: naive CD4+ T cells from blood. The source of this sequence is a man younger than 35 with type 1 diabetes. The CDR3 DNA is TGTGCCCACCGACCGCGTCGAGGGGCCACGGATACGCAGTATTTT. It yields the protein CAHRPRRGATDTQYF.